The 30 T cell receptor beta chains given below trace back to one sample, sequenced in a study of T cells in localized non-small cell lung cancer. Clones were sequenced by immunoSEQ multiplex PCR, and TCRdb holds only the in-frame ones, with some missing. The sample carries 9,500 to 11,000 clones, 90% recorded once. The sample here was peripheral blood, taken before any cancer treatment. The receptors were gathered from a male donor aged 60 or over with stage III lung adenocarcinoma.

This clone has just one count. The CDR3 is CASGSRGQQETQYF. CDR3 coding DNA: TGTGCCAGCGGGTCCCGGGGCCAGCAAGAGACCCAGTACTTC. The gene calls are TRBV6-5 and TRBJ2-5; tentatively, D is TRBD1 or TRBD2 (5 bases each). Germline CDR1 reads MNHEY; CDR2 reads SVGAGI. The CDR3 extends over 14 amino acids. V was pared by 8 bases and J by 2 bases, with 15 bases between.

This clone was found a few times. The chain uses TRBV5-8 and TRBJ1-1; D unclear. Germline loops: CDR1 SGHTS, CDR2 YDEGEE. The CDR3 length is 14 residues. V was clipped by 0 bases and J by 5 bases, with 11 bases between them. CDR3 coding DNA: TGTGCCAGCAGCTTGGGCGAGTTTGGAACTGAAGCTTTCTTT. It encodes CASSLGEFGTEAFF.

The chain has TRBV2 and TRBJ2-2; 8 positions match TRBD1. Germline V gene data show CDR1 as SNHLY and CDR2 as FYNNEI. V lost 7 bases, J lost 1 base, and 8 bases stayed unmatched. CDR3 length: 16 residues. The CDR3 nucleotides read TGTGCCAGCATGGAAAACGGACAGGGGAACACCGGGGAGCTGTTTTTT. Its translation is CASMENGQGNTGELFF.

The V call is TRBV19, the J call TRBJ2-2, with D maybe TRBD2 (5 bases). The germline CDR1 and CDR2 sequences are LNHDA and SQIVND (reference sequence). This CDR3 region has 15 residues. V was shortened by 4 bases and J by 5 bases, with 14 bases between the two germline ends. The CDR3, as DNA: TGTGCCAGTAGTACCCTAGCTGCGGCGACCGGGGAGCTGTTTTTT. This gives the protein CASSTLAAATGELFF. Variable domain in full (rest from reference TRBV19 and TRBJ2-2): DGGITQSPKYLFRKEGQNVTLSCEQNLNHDAMYWYRQDPGQGLRLIYYSQIVNDFQKGDIAEGYSVSREKKESFPLTVTSAQKNPTAFYLCASSTLAAATGELFFGEGSRLTVL.

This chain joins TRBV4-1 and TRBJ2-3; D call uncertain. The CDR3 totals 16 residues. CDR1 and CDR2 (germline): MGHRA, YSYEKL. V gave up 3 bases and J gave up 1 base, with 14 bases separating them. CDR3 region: CASSHRVGARTDTQYF. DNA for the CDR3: TGCGCCAGCAGCCACCGCGTGGGCGCCCGCACAGATACGCAGTATTTT.

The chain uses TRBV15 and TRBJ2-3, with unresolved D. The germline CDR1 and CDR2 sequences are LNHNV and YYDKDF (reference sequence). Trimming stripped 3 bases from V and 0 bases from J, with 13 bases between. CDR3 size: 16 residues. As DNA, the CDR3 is TGTGCCACCAGCAGGGACCGAGCTGCTAGCACAGATACGCAGTATTTT. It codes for CATSRDRAASTDTQYF.

The CDR3 region has the DNA TGCGCCAGCAGCCCCCAGACGGGACAGGGTGCTGAAGCTTTCTTT. Translating gives CASSPQTGQGAEAFF. The chain employs TRBV5-1 and TRBJ1-1; 9 bases map to TRBD1. The CDR3 is made up of 15 amino acids. V lost 4 bases and J lost 6; bases outside the gene matches: 10. Germline CDR1 and CDR2: SGHRS and YFSETQ.

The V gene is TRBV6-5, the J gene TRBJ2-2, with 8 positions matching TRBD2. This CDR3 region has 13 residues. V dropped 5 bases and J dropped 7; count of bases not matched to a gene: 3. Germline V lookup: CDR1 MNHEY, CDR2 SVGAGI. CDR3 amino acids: CASSGTRVGELFF. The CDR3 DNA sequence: TGTGCCAGCAGTGGGACTAGGGTCGGGGAGCTGTTTTTT.

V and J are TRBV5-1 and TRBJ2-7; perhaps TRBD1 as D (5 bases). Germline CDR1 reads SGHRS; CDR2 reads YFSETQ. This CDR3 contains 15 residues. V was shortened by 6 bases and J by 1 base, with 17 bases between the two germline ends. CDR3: CASNDQDRGSYEQYF. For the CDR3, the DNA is TGCGCCAGCAACGACCAGGATAGGGGTTCCTACGAGCAGTACTTC.

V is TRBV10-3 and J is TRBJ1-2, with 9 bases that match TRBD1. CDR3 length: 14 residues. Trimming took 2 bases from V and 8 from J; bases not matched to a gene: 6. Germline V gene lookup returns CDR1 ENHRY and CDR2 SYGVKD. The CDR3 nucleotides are TGTGCCATCAGTGAGGGACAGGGGACGCGAGGCTACACCTTC. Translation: CAISEGQGTRGYTF.

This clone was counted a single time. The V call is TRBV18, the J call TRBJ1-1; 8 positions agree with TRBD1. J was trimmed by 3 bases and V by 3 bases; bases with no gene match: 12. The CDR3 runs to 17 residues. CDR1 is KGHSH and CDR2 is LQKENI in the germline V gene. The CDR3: CASSPRTGGEGDTEAFF. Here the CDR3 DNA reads TGTGCCAGCTCACCGAGAACAGGGGGTGAGGGGGACACTGAAGCTTTCTTT.

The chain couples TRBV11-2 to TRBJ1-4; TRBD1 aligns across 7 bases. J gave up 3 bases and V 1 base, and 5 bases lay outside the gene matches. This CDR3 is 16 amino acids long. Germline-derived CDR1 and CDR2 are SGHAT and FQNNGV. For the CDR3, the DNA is TGTGCCAGCAGCTTAGCCTCGGGACAGCCTAATGAAAAACTGTTTTTT. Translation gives CASSLASGQPNEKLFF.

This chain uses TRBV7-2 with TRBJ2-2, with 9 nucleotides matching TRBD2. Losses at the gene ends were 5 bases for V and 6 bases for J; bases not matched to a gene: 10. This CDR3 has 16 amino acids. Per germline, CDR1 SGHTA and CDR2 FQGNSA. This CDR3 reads CASSTGTSFQAGELFF. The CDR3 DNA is TGTGCCAGCAGCACCGGGACTAGCTTTCAGGCCGGGGAGCTGTTTTTT.

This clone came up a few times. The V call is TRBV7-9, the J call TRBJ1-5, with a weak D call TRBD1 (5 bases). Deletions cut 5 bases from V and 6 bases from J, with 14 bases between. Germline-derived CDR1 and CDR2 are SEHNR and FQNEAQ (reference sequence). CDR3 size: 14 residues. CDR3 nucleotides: TGTGCCAGCAGCAGCCCAGGGTTTAGTCAGCCCCAGCATTTT. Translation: CASSSPGFSQPQHF.

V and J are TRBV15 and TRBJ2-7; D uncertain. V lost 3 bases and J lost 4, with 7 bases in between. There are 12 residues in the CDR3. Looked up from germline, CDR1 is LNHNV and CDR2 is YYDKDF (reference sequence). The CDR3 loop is CATSSTLYEQYF. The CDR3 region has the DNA TGTGCCACCAGCAGCACCTTGTACGAGCAGTACTTC.

CDR3 sequence (DNA): TGTGCCAGCAGCTACAGGGGAGTTGACACCGGGGAGCTGTTTTTT. Its protein product is CASSYRGVDTGELFF. The gene calls are TRBV5-6 and TRBJ2-2; 7 bases are a match to TRBD1. With 3 bases clipped from V and 3 bases from J, the junction kept 5 bases outside the gene matches. Germline V gene data show CDR1 as SGHDT and CDR2 as YYEEEE. This CDR3 comprises 15 residues.

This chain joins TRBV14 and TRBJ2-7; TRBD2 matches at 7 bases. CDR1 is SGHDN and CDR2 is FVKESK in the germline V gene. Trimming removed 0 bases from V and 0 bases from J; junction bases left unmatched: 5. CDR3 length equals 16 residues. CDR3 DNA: TGTGCCAGCAGCCAAGATTTGGCTAGCGGCTCCTACGAGCAGTACTTC. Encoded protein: CASSQDLASGSYEQYF. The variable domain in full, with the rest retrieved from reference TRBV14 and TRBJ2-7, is EAGVTQFPSHSVIEKGQTVTLRCDPISGHDNLYWYRRVMGKEIKFLLHFVKESKQDESGMPNNRFLAERTGGTYSTLKVQPAELEDSGVYFCASSQDLASGSYEQYFGPGTRLTVT.

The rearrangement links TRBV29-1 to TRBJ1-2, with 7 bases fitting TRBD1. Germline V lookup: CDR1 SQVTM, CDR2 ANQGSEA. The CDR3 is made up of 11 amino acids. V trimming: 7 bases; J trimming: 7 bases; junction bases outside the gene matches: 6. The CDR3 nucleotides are TGCAGCGGCCAACAGGGGTCTGGCTACACCTTC. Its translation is CSGQQGSGYTF.

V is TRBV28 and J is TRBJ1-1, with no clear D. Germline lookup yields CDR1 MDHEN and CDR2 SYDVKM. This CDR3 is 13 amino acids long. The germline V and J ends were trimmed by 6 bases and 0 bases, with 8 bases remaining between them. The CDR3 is CASSSSVNTEAFF. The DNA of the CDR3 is TGTGCCAGCAGCAGCTCAGTGAACACTGAAGCTTTCTTT.

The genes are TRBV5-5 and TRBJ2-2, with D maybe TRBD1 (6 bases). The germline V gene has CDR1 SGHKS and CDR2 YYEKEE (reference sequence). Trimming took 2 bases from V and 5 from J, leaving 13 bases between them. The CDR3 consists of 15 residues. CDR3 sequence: CASSLVQGKTGELFF. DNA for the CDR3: TGTGCCAGCAGCTTAGTACAGGGTAAAACCGGGGAGCTGTTTTTT. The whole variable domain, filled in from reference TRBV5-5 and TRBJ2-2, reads DAGVTQSPTHLIKTRGQQVTLRCSPISGHKSVSWYQQVLGQGPQFIFQYYEKEERGRGNFPDRFSARQFPNYSSELNVNALLLGDSALYLCASSLVQGKTGELFFGEGSRLTVL.

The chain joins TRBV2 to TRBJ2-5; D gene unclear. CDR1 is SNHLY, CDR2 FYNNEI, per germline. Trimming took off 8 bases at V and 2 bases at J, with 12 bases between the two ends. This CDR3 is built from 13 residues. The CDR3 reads CASEGTRQETQYF. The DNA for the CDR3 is TGTGCCAGCGAAGGCACCCGACAAGAGACCCAGTACTTC.

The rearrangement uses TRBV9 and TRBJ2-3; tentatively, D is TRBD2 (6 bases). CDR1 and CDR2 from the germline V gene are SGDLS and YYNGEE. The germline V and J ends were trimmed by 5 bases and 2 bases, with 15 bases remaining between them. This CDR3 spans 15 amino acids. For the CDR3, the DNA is TGTGCCAGCAGTGAGGGGAGGATTTTCACAGATACGCAGTATTTT. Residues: CASSEGRIFTDTQYF.

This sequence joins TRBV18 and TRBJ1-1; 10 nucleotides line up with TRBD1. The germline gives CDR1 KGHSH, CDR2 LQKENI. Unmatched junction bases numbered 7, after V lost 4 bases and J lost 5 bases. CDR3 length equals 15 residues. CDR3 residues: CASSLGQGGGTEAFF. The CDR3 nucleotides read TGTGCCAGCTCACTCGGACAGGGGGGTGGAACTGAAGCTTTCTTT.

The CDR3 DNA reads TGTGCCACCAGCAGGGGGAGGGTCCGCAATCAGCCCCAGCATTTT. Amino acid sequence: CATSRGRVRNQPQHF. The chain carries TRBV15 and TRBJ1-5, with no clear D. This CDR3 is built from 15 residues. V lost 3 bases to trimming and J lost 2 bases, with 11 bases between them. Germline V lookup: CDR1 LNHNV, CDR2 YYDKDF (reference sequence).

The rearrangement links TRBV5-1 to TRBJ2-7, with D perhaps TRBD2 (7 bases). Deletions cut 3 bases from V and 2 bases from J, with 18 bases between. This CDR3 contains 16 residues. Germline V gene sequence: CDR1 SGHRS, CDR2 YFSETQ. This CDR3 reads CASSSLKRGATYEQYF. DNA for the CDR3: TGCGCCAGCAGCTCCCTTAAACGGGGGGCCACCTACGAGCAGTACTTC.

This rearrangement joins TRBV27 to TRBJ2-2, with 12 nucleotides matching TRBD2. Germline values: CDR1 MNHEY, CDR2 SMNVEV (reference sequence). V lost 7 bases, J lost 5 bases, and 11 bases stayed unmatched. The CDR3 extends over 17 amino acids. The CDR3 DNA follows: TGTGCCAGCACCATTCGGGGGACTAGCGGGCCAACCGGGGAGCTGTTTTTT. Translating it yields CASTIRGTSGPTGELFF.

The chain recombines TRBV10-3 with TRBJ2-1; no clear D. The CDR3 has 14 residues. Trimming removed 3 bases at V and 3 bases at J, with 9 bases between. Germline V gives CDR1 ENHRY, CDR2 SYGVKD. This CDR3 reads CAISEGLLYNEQFF. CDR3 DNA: TGTGCCATCAGTGAAGGGCTGCTCTACAATGAGCAGTTCTTC.

The CDR3 DNA sequence: TGTGCCAGCAGCTTAGAGTCAGGAACTAATGAAAAACTGTTTTTT. It encodes CASSLESGTNEKLFF. The chain links TRBV7-6 to TRBJ1-4; no definite D call. Trimming took 1 base from V and 1 from J, leaving 7 bases between them. The CDR3 extends over 15 amino acids. CDR1 is SGHVS, CDR2 FNYEAQ, per germline.

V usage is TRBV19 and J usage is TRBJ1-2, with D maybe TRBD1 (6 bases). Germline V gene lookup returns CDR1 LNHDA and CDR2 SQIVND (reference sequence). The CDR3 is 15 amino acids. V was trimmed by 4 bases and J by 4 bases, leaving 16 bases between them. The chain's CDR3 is CASSRGQLGLYGYTF. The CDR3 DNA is TGTGCCAGTAGTAGAGGACAGTTGGGACTCTATGGCTACACCTTC.

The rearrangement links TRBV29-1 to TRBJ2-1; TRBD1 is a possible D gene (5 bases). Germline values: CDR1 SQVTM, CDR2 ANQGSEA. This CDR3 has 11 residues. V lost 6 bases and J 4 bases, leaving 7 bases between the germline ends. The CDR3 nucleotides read TGCAGCGTAGGACATTACAATGAGCAGTTCTTC. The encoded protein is CSVGHYNEQFF.